This T cell receptor (beta chain) emerged from a study of OX40 agonist ivuxolimab in advanced cancers. Assay: immunoSEQ multiplex PCR; the TCRdb copy retains only in-frame clones and omits some. The sample consists of about 92,000 clones, about 91% of them appearing once. Germline V CDR1 and CDR2: LNHDA, SQIVND (reference sequence). The CDR3 length is 14 residues. V lost 5 bases and J lost 2, with 13 bases in between. The TCR sequence derives from an adult with an advanced solid tumor such as melanoma, head and neck, liver or kidney cancer. Sample: CD4+ or CD8+ T cells sorted from blood, taken in a trial of the OX40 agonist ivuxolimab. The V gene is TRBV19, the J gene TRBJ2-7; D gene ambiguous. CDR3 loop: CASSHNGPPYEQYF. As DNA, the CDR3 is TGTGCCAGTAGTCATAACGGACCCCCCTACGAGCAGTACTTC.